The clone carrying this TCR beta chain was seen only a few times. This record belongs to a study of blood T cell repertoires in COVID-19. The CDR3 loop spans 16 amino acids. Germline assignment: CDR1 SGHTA and CDR2 FQGNSA. V gave up 1 base and J gave up 2 bases; unmatched junction bases: 5. Sequencing used immunoSEQ multiplex PCR; TCRdb keeps in-frame clones, though not all of them. The sample contains nearly 250,000 clones, almost 85% of which appear only once. The sequenced sample was peripheral blood. This sequence joins TRBV7-2 and TRBJ2-7, with 10 bases lining up with TRBD1. The sequence came from an elderly woman with acute or convalescent COVID-19. The CDR3 coding sequence is TGTGCCAGCAGCTTAGGGGCCGGACAGGGGGCCTACGAGCAGTACTTC. Translation gives CASSLGAGQGAYEQYF.